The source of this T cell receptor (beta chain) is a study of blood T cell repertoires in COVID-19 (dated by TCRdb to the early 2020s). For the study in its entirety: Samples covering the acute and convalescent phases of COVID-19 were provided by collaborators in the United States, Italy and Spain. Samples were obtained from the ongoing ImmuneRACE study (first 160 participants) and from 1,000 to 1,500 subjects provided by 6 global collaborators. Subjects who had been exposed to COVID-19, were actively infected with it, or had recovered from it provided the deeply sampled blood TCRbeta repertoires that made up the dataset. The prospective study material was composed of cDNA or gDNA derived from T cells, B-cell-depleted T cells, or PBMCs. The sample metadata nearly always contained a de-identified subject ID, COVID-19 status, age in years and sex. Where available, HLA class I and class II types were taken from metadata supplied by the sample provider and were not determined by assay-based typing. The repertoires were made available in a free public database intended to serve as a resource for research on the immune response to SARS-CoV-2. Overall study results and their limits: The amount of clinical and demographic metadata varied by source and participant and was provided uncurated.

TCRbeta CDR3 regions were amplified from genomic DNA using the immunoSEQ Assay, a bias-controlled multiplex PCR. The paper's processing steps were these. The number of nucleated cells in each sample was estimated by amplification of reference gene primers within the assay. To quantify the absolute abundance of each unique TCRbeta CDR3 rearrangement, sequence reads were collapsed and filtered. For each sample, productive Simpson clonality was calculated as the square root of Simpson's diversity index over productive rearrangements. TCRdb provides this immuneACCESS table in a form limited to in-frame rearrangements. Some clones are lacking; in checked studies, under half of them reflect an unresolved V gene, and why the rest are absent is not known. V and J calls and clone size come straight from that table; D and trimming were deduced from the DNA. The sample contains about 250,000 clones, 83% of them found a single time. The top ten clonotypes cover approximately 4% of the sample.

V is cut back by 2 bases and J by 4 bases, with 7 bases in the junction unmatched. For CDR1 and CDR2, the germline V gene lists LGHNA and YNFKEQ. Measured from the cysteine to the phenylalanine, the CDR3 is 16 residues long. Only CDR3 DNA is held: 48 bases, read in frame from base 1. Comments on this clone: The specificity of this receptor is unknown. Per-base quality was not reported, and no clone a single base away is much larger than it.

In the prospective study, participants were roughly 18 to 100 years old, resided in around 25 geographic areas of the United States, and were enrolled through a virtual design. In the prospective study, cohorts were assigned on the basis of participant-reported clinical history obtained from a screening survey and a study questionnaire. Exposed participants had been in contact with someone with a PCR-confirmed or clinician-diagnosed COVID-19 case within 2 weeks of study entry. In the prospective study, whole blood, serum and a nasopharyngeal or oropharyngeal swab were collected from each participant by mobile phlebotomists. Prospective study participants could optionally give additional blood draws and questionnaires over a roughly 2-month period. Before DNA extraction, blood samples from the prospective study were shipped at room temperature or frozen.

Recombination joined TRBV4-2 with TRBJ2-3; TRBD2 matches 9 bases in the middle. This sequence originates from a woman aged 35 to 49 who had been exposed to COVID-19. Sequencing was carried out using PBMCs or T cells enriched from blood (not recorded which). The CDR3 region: CASSQLSGGRADTQYF. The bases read TGTGCCAGCAGCCAACTAAGCGGGGGGAGGGCAGATACGCAGTATTTT.